One sample yielded the 4 T cell receptor beta chains listed below, sequenced in a study of shared clonotypes between healthy human individuals. Assay used: immunoSEQ multiplex PCR; TCRdb lists only in-frame clones, some missing. The table lists approximately 120,000 clones, around 68% of them singletons. The sequenced sample consisted of memory CD8+ T cells sorted from blood. The subset denotes: CD45RO+ cells pooled with CCR7-negative TemRA cells. Receptor source: a woman in her twenties or thirties in good health.

The CDR3 bases are TGTGCCATCATGGGTGAAGGGCCATCCTACAATGAGCAGTTCTTC. This codes for CAIMGEGPSYNEQFF. J is TRBJ2-1 and V is TRBV10-3; D not certain. This CDR3 has 15 residues. In germline, CDR1 is ENHRY, CDR2 SYGVKD. Between the trimmed V and J ends, which lost 7 bases and 1 base, there was a span of 14 bases.

The chain has TRBV6-4 and TRBJ1-5; D gene uncertain. There are 13 residues in the CDR3. CDR1 and CDR2 (germline): MRHNA, SNTAGT. Trimming cost V 6 bases and J 4 bases, with 10 bases left between them. The CDR3 DNA reads TGTGCCAGCAGCAACACAGAGAATCAGCCCCAGCATTTT. Protein: CASSNTENQPQHF.

The CDR3 coding sequence is TGTGCCAGCAGCCGCGGAACAGGGAATAACTATGGCTACACCTTC. Its translation: CASSRGTGNNYGYTF. This chain links TRBV5-6 with TRBJ1-2, with D tentatively TRBD1 (6 bases). Between the trimmed V and J ends, which lost 4 bases and 1 base, there was a span of 14 bases. This CDR3 has 15 residues. The germline V gene encodes CDR1 SGHDT and CDR2 YYEEEE.

The V call is TRBV25-1, the J call TRBJ2-2; tentatively, D is TRBD2 (6 bases). The V end lost 6 bases, the J end lost 4 bases, and 12 bases lay between the germline ends. Germline V gene sequence: CDR1 MGHDK, CDR2 SYGVNS. The CDR3 is 14 residues long. The CDR3 loop is CASSPNGGTGELFF. DNA of the CDR3: TGTGCCAGCAGCCCGAACGGGGGCACCGGGGAGCTGTTTTTT.